Sequencing of this T cell receptor beta chain was carried out in a study of vaccination effects on CD4 cells after COVID-19. Subsequent to a culture period of roughly 11 days, CD4+ T cells were isolated. Broader study findings: Vaccine- and infection-induced clones showed marked clonal contraction late following vaccination.

The CDR3 spans 14 residues. The ends were cut back, 4 bases at V and 9 bases at J, with 17 bases in the middle. Looked up from germline, CDR1 is SGHRS and CDR2 is YFSETQ. Clones were sequenced by immunoSEQ multiplex PCR, and TCRdb holds only the in-frame ones, with some missing. The sample has tens of thousands of clones; roughly 72% are singletons. Note on this clone: As yet, its antigen is unknown.

V and J are TRBV5-1 and TRBJ2-1, with no clear D. Sequenced here: CD4+ T cells from PBMCs cultured without peptide, sampled before COVID-19 vaccination. This receptor was taken from a human donor who had a prior SARS-CoV-2 infection. CDR3 amino acids: CASSLQVKVTEQFF. CDR3 DNA sequence: TGCGCCAGCAGCCTTCAGGTAAAAGTGACTGAGCAGTTCTTC.